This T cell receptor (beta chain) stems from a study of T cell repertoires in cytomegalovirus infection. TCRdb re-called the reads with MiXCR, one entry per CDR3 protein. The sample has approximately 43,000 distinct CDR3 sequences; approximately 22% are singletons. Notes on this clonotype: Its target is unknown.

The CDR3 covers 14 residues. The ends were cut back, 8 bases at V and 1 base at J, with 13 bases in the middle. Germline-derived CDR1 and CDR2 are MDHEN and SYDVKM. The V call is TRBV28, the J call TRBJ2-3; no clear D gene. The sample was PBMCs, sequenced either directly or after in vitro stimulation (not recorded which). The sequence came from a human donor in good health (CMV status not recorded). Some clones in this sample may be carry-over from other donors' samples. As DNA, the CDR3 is TGTGCCAGCGCCAGAGGCTATGGCACAGATACGCAGTATTTT. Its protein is CASARGYGTDTQYF.